The 18 T cell receptor beta chains presented below share a single source sample, sequenced in a study of blood T cell repertoires in COVID-19. TCRdb's table, derived via immunoSEQ multiplex PCR, lists solely in-frame clones and lacks some. The profile shows 290,000 or so clones, 85% to 90% of them singletons. The sample taken for sequencing was PBMCs or T cells enriched from blood (not recorded which). The receptors come from a woman younger than 30 with acute COVID-19.

The CDR3 sequence is CASSLGPVSGELFF. The CDR3 DNA follows: TGCGCCAGCAGCTTGGGCCCGGTATCCGGGGAGCTGTTTTTT. The rearrangement joins TRBV5-1 to TRBJ2-2; no definite D call. The CDR3 has 14 amino acids. Germline CDR1 SGHRS, CDR2 YFSETQ. The V end lost 0 bases, the J end lost 6 bases, and 9 bases lay between the germline ends.

This rearrangement joins TRBV19 to TRBJ1-1; D possibly corresponds to TRBD1 (6 bases). Germline V gene data show CDR1 as LNHDA and CDR2 as SQIVND (reference sequence). Trimming left V 7 bases short and J 1 base short, with 16 bases between. The CDR3 extends over 15 amino acids. The CDR3 is CASMETGQTNTEAFF. In nucleotides, the CDR3 is TGTGCCAGTATGGAAACTGGACAGACGAACACTGAAGCTTTCTTT. Based on the CDR3 plus reference TRBV19 and TRBJ1-1, the full variable domain is DGGITQSPKYLFRKEGQNVTLSCEQNLNHDAMYWYRQDPGQGLRLIYYSQIVNDFQKGDIAEGYSVSREKKESFPLTVTSAQKNPTAFYLCASMETGQTNTEAFFGQGTRLTVV.

The chain employs TRBV6-5 and TRBJ1-5; 7 bases are a match to TRBD1. Trimming removed 5 bases from V and 5 bases from J; junction bases left unmatched: 9. This CDR3 is built from 15 residues. Germline CDR1 MNHEY, CDR2 SVGAGI. For the CDR3, the DNA is TGTGCCAGCAGTATGACAGGGATTTTAGATCAGCCCCAGCATTTT. Protein sequence: CASSMTGILDQPQHF.

The chain uses TRBV3-1 (or the pseudogene TRBV3-2) and TRBJ1-2; D remains ambiguous. CDR3 length: 12 amino acids. Trimming cost V 2 bases and J 5 bases, with 6 bases left between them. Germline V CDR1 and CDR2: LGHDT, YNNKEL (reference sequence). CDR3 in amino acids: CASSQRRYGYTF. CDR3 DNA: TGTGCCAGCAGCCAACGGAGGTATGGCTACACCTTC.

This clone showed up just a few times. The V and J genes are TRBV4-2 and TRBJ2-5; 8 nucleotides agree with TRBD1. This CDR3 is 15 amino acids long. Germline CDR1 and CDR2: LGHNA and YNFKEQ. The trim removed 0 bases at V and 5 bases at J, leaving 5 bases unmatched. CDR3 in DNA: TGTGCCAGCAGCCAAGATCGGACAGGGAGGGAGACCCAGTACTTC. This encodes CASSQDRTGRETQYF.

This clone was detected only once. The chain has TRBV9 and TRBJ2-4; D may be TRBD2 (5 bases). Germline values: CDR1 SGDLS, CDR2 YYNGEE. Deletions cut 4 bases from V and 9 bases from J, with 11 bases between. This CDR3 is 12 amino acids long. The CDR3 bases are TGTGCCAGCAGCCCCGGGAATGGCATTCAGTACTTC. Translated, it gives CASSPGNGIQYF.

The V gene is TRBV12-3 or TRBV12-4, the J gene TRBJ1-6; D is possibly TRBD1 (5 bases). V dropped 6 bases and J dropped 8 bases, with 8 bases sitting between them. The CDR3 is 12 amino acids. The CDR3 region has the DNA TGTGCCAGCAGGCAGGGTGATTCACCCCTCCACTTT. It translates to CASRQGDSPLHF.

Notes on this clone: The sample holds other DNA sequences that translate to the same CDR3. The chain is built from TRBV9 and TRBJ2-5; 16 nucleotides agree with TRBD2. Trimming took 2 bases from V and 2 from J; bases not matched to a gene: 3. Germline CDR1 and CDR2: SGDLS and YYNGEE. This CDR3 contains 17 residues. CDR3 in DNA: TGTGCCAGCAGCGTGGGACTAGCGGGAGGGGGGCAAGAGACCCAGTACTTC. It encodes CASSVGLAGGGQETQYF.

As to this clone: Other DNA sequences from this sample encode an identical CDR3 as well. The V call is TRBV7-9, the J call TRBJ1-1; D call uncertain. Germline V gene sequence: CDR1 SEHNR, CDR2 FQNEAQ (reference sequence). CDR3 length: 11 residues. Trimming took off 9 bases at V and 0 bases at J, with 5 bases between the two ends. CDR3 bases: TGTGCCAGTAGTCTGAACACTGAAGCTTTCTTT. Residues: CASSLNTEAFF.

The count of this clone is one. V usage is TRBV19 and J usage is TRBJ2-4, with a possible D match to TRBD2 (5 bases). CDR3 length: 15 amino acids. Trimming shortened V by 1 base and J by 9 bases, and 16 bases separated the two germline ends. Per germline, CDR1 LNHDA and CDR2 SQIVND (reference sequence). CDR3 in DNA: TGTGCCAGTAGTATAGGGGAGTCCTTCGAAAGCATTCAGTACTTC. Protein: CASSIGESFESIQYF.

The chain joins TRBV11-3 to TRBJ2-3, with D tentatively TRBD1 (6 bases). There are 14 residues in the CDR3. The germline CDR1 and CDR2 sequences are SGHNT and YENEEA. The germline V and J ends were trimmed by 5 bases and 2 bases, with 11 bases remaining between them. This chain's CDR3 is CASSRRGNTDTQYF. The CDR3 DNA reads as TGTGCCAGCAGCCGCAGGGGAAACACAGATACGCAGTATTTT.

The chain is built from TRBV28 and TRBJ2-7; TRBD1 aligns across 8 bases. V dropped 4 bases and J dropped 2; count of bases not matched to a gene: 7. The CDR3 is made up of 15 amino acids. Germline loops: CDR1 MDHEN, CDR2 SYDVKM. CDR3 nucleotides: TGTGCCAGCAGTTGGGACAGGATAGCGACCTACGAGCAGTACTTC. It specifies CASSWDRIATYEQYF.

V usage is TRBV20-1 and J usage is TRBJ2-5; the match to TRBD2 covers 7 bases. Looked up from germline, CDR1 is DFQATT and CDR2 is SNEGSKA (reference sequence). V was pared by 3 bases and J by 4 bases, with 11 bases of the junction left unmatched. This CDR3 region has 15 residues. The CDR3 is CSASLPGRGSETQYF. The CDR3 bases are TGCAGTGCTAGTCTCCCAGGGAGGGGCTCAGAGACCCAGTACTTC.

This chain joins TRBV10-2 and TRBJ2-1; TRBD2 might be the D (5 bases). CDR1 WSHSY and CDR2 SAAADI come from the germline V gene. CDR3 length: 15 amino acids. V lost 8 bases to trimming and J lost 4 bases, with 18 bases between them. The CDR3 sequence is CASYISDSLYNEQFF. Written as DNA, the CDR3 is TGCGCCAGCTATATTAGCGACTCCTTGTACAATGAGCAGTTCTTC.

The rearrangement links TRBV10-3 to TRBJ2-2, with D tentatively TRBD2 (6 bases). Per germline, CDR1 ENHRY and CDR2 SYGVKD. V dropped 5 bases and J dropped 2 bases, with 18 bases sitting between them. The CDR3 runs to 17 residues. The CDR3 is CAISTQPGLYNTGELFF. CDR3 sequence (DNA): TGTGCCATCAGTACACAGCCGGGACTTTACAACACCGGGGAGCTGTTTTTT.

V and J are TRBV29-1 and TRBJ2-5; D is perhaps TRBD1 (5 bases). The V gene lost 4 bases and the J gene lost 7 bases, with 16 bases spanning the gap. CDR1 is SQVTM, CDR2 ANQGSEA, per germline. The CDR3 covers 13 residues. The chain's CDR3 is CSVVTTNRGTQYF. The CDR3 DNA follows: TGCAGCGTTGTGACAACTAATAGGGGGACCCAGTACTTC.

This clone was detected only once. The J gene is TRBJ1-5, the V gene TRBV6-5, with TRBD1 as a possible D gene (5 bases). The CDR3 has 13 amino acids. Trimming shortened V by 5 bases and J by 9 bases, and 14 bases separated the two germline ends. Germline V gene lookup returns CDR1 MNHEY and CDR2 SVGAGI. This CDR3 reads CASSPSRGTPQHF. The CDR3 DNA sequence: TGTGCCAGCAGTCCCTCACGGGGGACGCCCCAGCATTTT.

This chain uses TRBV19 with TRBJ1-5, with 10 bases identical to TRBD1. V was pared by 8 bases and J by 3 bases, with 4 bases of the junction left unmatched. CDR1 is LNHDA, CDR2 SQIVND, per germline (reference sequence). There are 14 residues in the CDR3. The CDR3 here is CASCDRGPNQPQHF. CDR3 nucleotides: TGTGCCAGTTGTGACAGGGGGCCCAATCAGCCCCAGCATTTT. Using reference TRBV19 and TRBJ1-5 for the parts outside the CDR3, the full variable domain is DGGITQSPKYLFRKEGQNVTLSCEQNLNHDAMYWYRQDPGQGLRLIYYSQIVNDFQKGDIAEGYSVSREKKESFPLTVTSAQKNPTAFYLCASCDRGPNQPQHFGDGTRLSIL.